This TCR beta chain is drawn from a study of T cell repertoires in cytomegalovirus infection (dated by TCRdb to the late 2010s). Describing the broader study: Donor HLA type was relevant to the analysis, because carriage of CMV infection together with the matching HLA type was indicated by public TCR beta signatures.

What the work shows at the level of the full study, not this receptor alone: In the ex vivo response, HLA-C-restricted CMV-specific TCR beta clonotypes were dominant, and in two of eight donors the single most frequent clonotype came from this HLA-C-restricted group. In both this cohort and an independent cohort of more than 350 donors, the cumulative frequency of public TCR beta family members distinguished carriers of CMV infection plus the relevant HLA type.

Many counts were recorded for this clonotype. Its specific antigen is unknown. One base away there is no much larger clone; base qualities are not given. The data were produced on an Illumina HiSeq 1500. TCRdb reprocessing: public reads trimmed at Q25 with fastp, clones called with MiXCR, in-frame beta chains kept. One record per CDR3 amino acid sequence lists the most common genes and DNA. In this sample the table shows roughly 280,000 distinct CDR3 sequences, around 13% of which occur a single time. The ten largest clonotypes hold 7.5% to 10% of the sample. The clonotype originates from a human donor in good health (CMV status not recorded). Some clones in this sample may be carry-over from other donors' samples. Sequenced material: PBMCs.

The CDR3 sequence is CASSIRDRGVRTSEWDTQYF. The DNA sequence reads TGTGCCAGCAGTATCCGGGACAGGGGCGTACGGACTAGCGAGTGGGATACGCAGTATTTT. The rearrangement joined TRBV12-3 or TRBV12-4 to TRBJ2-3; the D region possibly corresponds to TRBD1 (10 bases align). From the cysteine up to the phenylalanine, the CDR3 has a length of 20 residues. Kept here is only the CDR3 DNA, which spans 60 bases and is read in frame from base 1. V loses 5 bases of germline sequence and J loses 6 bases, and the interval between the two ends is 33 bases.